The rows below give T cell receptor beta chains drawn from one sample of a study of early T cells in non-severe SARS-CoV-2 infection. TCRdb recomputed calls from the 5' RACE reads with MiXCR, one row per CDR3 protein. Found here are about 29,000 distinct CDR3 sequences, about 5.5% of them singletons; the top ten hold under 14%. The sequencing sample was made of whole blood. All receptors derive from an adult who was a healthcare worker with PCR-confirmed SARS-CoV-2 infection or an uninfected control (not recorded which). The CDR3 runs from the conserved cysteine through the conserved F or W. Each record gives: J gene, CDR3 length, V gene, CDR3 protein.

>TRBJ1-3|14|TRBV7-9
CASSRGGGGNTIYF
>TRBJ1-2|15|TRBV7-2
CASSPPAGGKSGYTF
>TRBJ2-7|16|TRBV12-3/TRBV12-4
CASSFGTGGGIYEQYF
>TRBJ1-2|16|TRBV4-2
CASSQVAGGAGYGYTF
>TRBJ2-1|13|TRBV20-1
CSASQGLVNEQFF
>TRBJ1-2|15|TRBV20-1
CSARADGTDNYGYTF
>TRBJ2-7|15|TRBV29-1
CSVEDPDESSYEQYF
>TRBJ2-2|17|TRBV7-2
CASSLAQSSGRAGELFF
>TRBJ1-1|13|TRBV24-1
CATSDLGRTEAFF
>TRBJ2-5|14|TRBV6-2/TRBV6-3
CASSYRDVQETQYF
>TRBJ1-1|17|TRBV12-3/TRBV12-4
CASSLLKRGESNTEAFF
>TRBJ2-1|12|TRBV5-1
CASSLALDSLIF
>TRBJ2-7|14|TRBV30
CAWSVQSGTYEQYF
>TRBJ1-4|13|TRBV12-3/TRBV12-4
CASNRGQHEKLFF
>TRBJ1-6|12|TRBV7-8
CASTDRGQPLHF
>TRBJ2-7|13|TRBV20-1
CSARGTRPYEQYF
>TRBJ1-1|13|TRBV6-4
CASSDSDNTEAFF
>TRBJ2-1|16|TRBV7-2
CASSFMSGGRDNEQFF
>TRBJ2-5|16|TRBV7-9
CASTAGRGGDVETQYF
>TRBJ2-4|15|TRBV5-1
CASSPGDWAKNIQYF
>TRBJ2-5|13|TRBV6-6
CATLRDSPETQYF
>TRBJ2-2|18|TRBV6-5
CASSYSIPGHTNTGELFF
>TRBJ1-6|15|TRBV21-1
CASTPPGQRNSPLHF
>TRBJ2-2|14|TRBV2
CASRIDRNTRELFF
>TRBJ2-5|14|TRBV9
CVSSELDRAETQYF
>TRBJ2-1|16|TRBV9
CASSPIGVSSYNEQFF
>TRBJ2-2|16|TRBV4-3
CASSQGQNQDTGELFF
>TRBJ2-7|13|TRBV10-2
CASLSQETYEQYF
>TRBJ1-2|17|TRBV2
CASTPVVDRIGIYGYTF
>TRBJ2-6|15|TRBV5-1
CASSLVPSGANVLTF
>TRBJ2-1|21|TRBV12-5
CASGLVLLPGGPRGNYNEQFF
>TRBJ2-3|15|TRBV29-1
CSVDMAGGGTDTQYF
>TRBJ1-2|11|TRBV5-4
CASSFNRGYTF
>TRBJ1-3|16|TRBV15
CATSRARAGSGNTIYF
>TRBJ2-3|12|TRBV5-1
CASSPDTDTQYF
>TRBJ1-5|13|TRBV20-1
CSASSSYNQPQHF
>TRBJ2-4|12|TRBV7-9
CASSLVGGVQYF
>TRBJ2-7|13|TRBV3-1
CASSQARGGEQYF
>TRBJ1-1|14|TRBV10-1
CASSKGSLNTEAFF
>TRBJ1-1|14|TRBV7-2
CASSLRPGYTEAFF
>TRBJ1-2|15|TRBV5-4
CASSPPGESIYGYTF
>TRBJ2-1|17|TRBV6-6
CATLVESGRQSYNEQFF
>TRBJ2-3|15|TRBV12-3/TRBV12-4
CASRWTSGGGHTQYF
>TRBJ1-2|11|TRBV28
CASWNAGGYTF
>TRBJ2-5|14|TRBV7-7
CASSFQGIRETQYF
>TRBJ2-1|10|TRBV6-5
CASGNDEQFF
>TRBJ1-6|17|TRBV6-1
CASSEILGGALNSPLHF
>TRBJ2-1|15|TRBV6-2/TRBV6-3
CASNYYPPEDHEQFF
>TRBJ1-1|13|TRBV20-1
CSATADRDTEAFF
>TRBJ2-3|12|TRBV2
CASGIGANTQYF
>TRBJ1-1|15|TRBV7-9
CASSPGQGRNTEAFF
>TRBJ1-1|15|TRBV28
CASSRSGTMNTEAFF
>TRBJ1-1|15|TRBV20-1
CSARPGQGLDTEAFF
>TRBJ2-3|15|TRBV11-3
CASSLGLGRTDTQYF